The rows below give T cell receptor beta chains drawn from one sample of a study of radiotherapy plus CTLA-4 blockade in lung cancer. Clones were read by immunoSEQ multiplex PCR, and TCRdb kept only the in-frame ones, dropping some. The sample consists of some 77,000 clones, about 86% of them appearing once. This specimen consisted of peripheral blood, obtained from a patient treated with radiotherapy plus ipilimumab. Receptors originate from a human donor with non-small cell lung cancer who had a partial response to radiotherapy plus ipilimumab. The CDR3 runs from the conserved cysteine through the conserved F or W. A D gene is named only where the DNA matches it firmly.

CDR3 length	V gene	D gene	J gene	CDR3 DNA	CDR3 protein
15	TRBV7-2	TRBD2	TRBJ2-1	TGTGCCAGCAGCTTACTAGCGGGAGTGGGCAATGAGCAGTTCTTC	CASSLLAGVGNEQFF
13	TRBV27	TRBD2	TRBJ2-3	TGTGCCAGCTTAGCGGGAAATTCGGATACGCAGTATTTT	CASLAGNSDTQYF
14	TRBV27	NA	TRBJ1-1	TGTGCCAGCAGTTTAGCGGTTCGGAACACTGAAGCTTTCTTT	CASSLAVRNTEAFF
16	TRBV11-2	TRBD2	TRBJ2-1	TGTGCCAGCAGCTCCATAGCTAGCGGAGCCTACAATGAGCAGTTCTTC	CASSSIASGAYNEQFF
15	TRBV7-6	TRBD1	TRBJ2-4	TGTGCCAGCAGCTTAGGGACAGGGTTTCAAAACATTCAGTACTTC	CASSLGTGFQNIQYF
14	TRBV6-5	TRBD1	TRBJ1-2	TGTGCCAGCAGTAACAGGGGGCTTCCTGCCGGCTACACCTTC	CASSNRGLPAGYTF
13	TRBV2	TRBD1	TRBJ2-5	TGTGCCAGCAGTTTACAGGGGACGGAGACCCAGTACTTC	CASSLQGTETQYF
18	TRBV5-4	TRBD1	TRBJ2-5	TGTGCCAGCAGCGCTTCGTCACAGGGGGCCCTCTACCAAGAGACCCAGTACTTC	CASSASSQGALYQETQYF
15	TRBV19	NA	TRBJ1-3	TGTGCCAGTAGTATAGAGACAGCCTCTGGAAACACCATATATTTT	CASSIETASGNTIYF
13	TRBV29-1	NA	TRBJ2-6	TGCAGCGTTGAGGGCTCCGGGGCCAACGTCCTGACTTTC	CSVEGSGANVLTF
17	TRBV6-1	TRBD1	TRBJ1-5	TGTGCCAGCAGTGAAGATTGGGCAGGGGGTAGCAATCAGCCCCAGCATTTT	CASSEDWAGGSNQPQHF
13	TRBV6-1	TRBD1	TRBJ2-7	TGTGCCAGCCATAGACAGGGGGCGAACGAGCAGTACTTC	CASHRQGANEQYF
17	TRBV7-6	TRBD1	TRBJ1-3	TGTGCCAGCAGCCCTGGTGGACAGGGGGCGGTTGGAAACACCATATATTTT	CASSPGGQGAVGNTIYF